This TCR beta chain was obtained from a study of cytomegalovirus exposure and HLA in healthy donors. The study's findings and limits: Among TCR beta chains of equal frequency, HLA-associated ones were more clonally expanded in a later analysis.

As regards this clone: Its specificity is not known.

In the PCR, 60 Vbeta and 13 Jbeta primers were used. Assay: immunoSEQ multiplex PCR; the TCRdb copy retains only in-frame clones and omits some. Of 80,000 to 95,000 clones in the sample, about four fifths were seen once. The clonotype originates from a woman in her 30s in good health and CMV-seronegative. The sequenced sample consisted of PBMCs.

The CDR3, as DNA: TGTGCCAGCACCTCACGGCCGGGGAGGGCCACGTTCACGAACACCTACGAGCAGTACTTC. Residues: CASTSRPGRATFTNTYEQYF. J is TRBJ2-7 and V is TRBV28, with TRBD2 matching over 7 bases. The CDR3 covers 20 residues. CDR1 and CDR2 from the germline V gene are MDHEN and SYDVKM. J was trimmed by 2 bases and V by 7 bases; bases with no gene match: 26.